This T cell receptor (beta chain) was captured in a study of cytomegalovirus exposure and HLA in healthy donors. At the level of the study: Most genotyped donors, over 70% of more than 300, had Caucasian-associated genetic ancestry.

Study-wide points: In vitro testing confirmed a few CMV-associated chains as specific for CMV antigens.

The study ran its PCR with 60 Vbeta and 13 Jbeta primers. TCRdb's table, derived via immunoSEQ multiplex PCR, lists solely in-frame clones and lacks some. The sample contains over 150,000 clones, 75% to 85% of which appear only once. V lost 4 bases, J lost 0 bases, and 11 bases stayed unmatched. The germline gives CDR1 SGHRS, CDR2 YFSETQ. This CDR3 has 17 amino acids. Of note for this clone: Its antigen remains unknown.

The receptor was derived from a girl aged 2 to 9 in good health and CMV-seropositive. The chain is built from TRBV5-1 and TRBJ2-3; TRBD2 agrees at 7 bases. The source material was PBMCs. The CDR3 protein is CASSPSRGRDSTDTQYF. CDR3 nucleotides: TGCGCCAGCAGCCCATCTCGCGGGAGAGATAGCACAGATACGCAGTATTTT.